A selection of T cell receptor beta chains follows, all from one sample in a study of blood T cell repertoires in COVID-19. Here immunoSEQ multiplex PCR was the method, and the copy in TCRdb shows in-frame clones only, minus some. The sample has 9,500 to 11,000 clones, about 89% seen once. The sequencing sample was made of peripheral blood. These receptors all stem from a human donor in a cohort sampled during active COVID-19. Each CDR3 is given with its conserved first and last residue. The D gene is left open where the match is weak. Some rows mark clone size as missing; the rest say once, few, many or name a class of expanded clone.

clone_size	v_call	j_call	d_call	cdr3_nt	cdr3_aa
.	TRBV6-5	TRBJ2-1	TRBD2	TGTGCCAGCAAAGCAGCGGGGTTAGAGCAGTTCTTC	CASKAAGLEQFF
.	TRBV13	TRBJ1-1	.	TGTGCCAGCGGAGTGAGAGGGAACACTGAAGCTTTCTTT	CASGVRGNTEAFF
.	TRBV2	TRBJ2-3	.	TGTGCCAGCAGTCGGAGGCAGGGGAGCACAGATACGCAGTATTTT	CASSRRQGSTDTQYF
.	TRBV27	TRBJ2-1	.	TGTGCCAGCACCCCGCGGGGATACGGGATGAGGGCGATTAATGAGCAGTTCTTC	CASTPRGYGMRAINEQFF
.	TRBV28	TRBJ1-2	TRBD1	TGTGCCAGTCGACAGGGGGCATCAATAGGCTATGGCTACACCTTC	CASRQGASIGYGYTF
.	TRBV7-9	TRBJ1-4	TRBD1	TGTGCCAGCAGCCCGAGACAGGGGGATGAAAAACTGTTTTTT	CASSPRQGDEKLFF
.	TRBV19	TRBJ1-2	.	TGTGCCAGTAGTATAGATTTGGACAGTAGCGGCTACACCTTC	CASSIDLDSSGYTF
.	TRBV3-1/TRBV3-2	TRBJ1-1	.	TGTGCCAGCAGCCAAGGGGGGCTGAACACTGAAGCTTTCTTT	CASSQGGLNTEAFF
.	TRBV15	TRBJ1-2	.	TGTGCCACCAGCAGGGGGGAAGGGGGTTCCTATGGCTACACCTTC	CATSRGEGGSYGYTF
.	TRBV6-2/TRBV6-3	TRBJ2-3	.	TGTGCCAGCAGTTATAGCCGCCAGTCTAGCACAGATACGCAGTATTTT	CASSYSRQSSTDTQYF
.	TRBV28	TRBJ2-7	.	TGTGCCACCAACCGTGCGGGGCCCACCCATGAGCAGTACTTC	CATNRAGPTHEQYF
.	TRBV6-5	TRBJ2-7	TRBD2	TGTGCCAGCAGTAGACTAGCGGGTCTCGGCGAGCAGTACTTC	CASSRLAGLGEQYF
few	TRBV19	TRBJ1-3	TRBD1	TGTGCCTGCAGGGACAGGGGGCCTGGAAACACCATATATTTT	CACRDRGPGNTIYF
once	TRBV14	TRBJ2-1	TRBD2	TGTGCCAGCAGCCAAGAAGAGGGACTAGCGGGGGAGGAGCAGTTCTTC	CASSQEEGLAGEEQFF
.	TRBV10-3	TRBJ2-2	.	TGTGCCATCGGGGGGAGTCGACAGGGGAACACCGGGGAGCTGTTTTTT	CAIGGSRQGNTGELFF
.	TRBV18	TRBJ2-5	TRBD2	TGTGCCAGCTCACCGCCAGCGGGGTATGAGACCCAGTACTTC	CASSPPAGYETQYF
.	TRBV29-1	TRBJ1-1	.	TGCAGCGTCGTCCGGGACACTGAAGCTTTCTTT	CSVVRDTEAFF
.	TRBV4-1	TRBJ1-2	.	TGCGCCAGCGGCCCGGGGATTTACCGGGACAATCACTCCTATGGCTACACCTTC	CASGPGIYRDNHSYGYTF
.	TRBV4-1	TRBJ2-2	TRBD1	TGCGCCAGCAGGGGACAGGCGGTCGACACCGGGGAGCTGTTTTTT	CASRGQAVDTGELFF
few	TRBV28	TRBJ1-3	.	TGTGCCAGCAGGCTCAGAAGCTCTGGAAACACCATATATTTT	CASRLRSSGNTIYF
hyperexpanded	TRBV7-9	TRBJ2-2	TRBD2	TGTGCCAGCAGCTATACTAGCGGGGGGGCCGGGAACACCGGGGAGCTGTTTTTT	CASSYTSGGAGNTGELFF
.	TRBV27	TRBJ1-1	.	TGTGCCAGCAGTTTTTCGGGTGAGAACACTGAAGCTTTCTTT	CASSFSGENTEAFF
.	TRBV5-1	TRBJ2-7	TRBD1	TGCGCCAGTACTCGGGACAGGGGATTCGGCGAGCAGTACTTC	CASTRDRGFGEQYF
.	TRBV9	TRBJ2-7	TRBD2	TGTGCCAGCAGCCCTAGAGGGAGGGCGGACTCCTACGAGCAGTACTTC	CASSPRGRADSYEQYF
.	TRBV9	TRBJ1-2	.	TGTGCCAGCAGCGTAGGAGGTTATGGCTACACCTTC	CASSVGGYGYTF
.	TRBV30	TRBJ1-2	.	TGTGCCTGGAGTGCCCGACGTGGGGGTGGGGGGGGTAGGTCTGGCGGCTACACCTTC	CAWSARRGGGGGRSGGYTF
.	TRBV7-8	TRBJ2-2	.	TGTGCCAGCAGCCCAGGACGGCGGGGCATTCACGCGAACACCGGGGAGCTGTTTTTT	CASSPGRRGIHANTGELFF
.	TRBV6-1	TRBJ2-2	TRBD2	TGTGCCAGCAGTGAACTAGCGGGGGGCACCGGGGAGCTGTTTTTT	CASSELAGGTGELFF
.	TRBV7-9	TRBJ2-3	TRBD1	TGTGCCAGCAGCAACAGGGGTGATACGCAGTATTTT	CASSNRGDTQYF
.	TRBV5-8	TRBJ2-3	TRBD2	TGTGCCACCAACACGGGGGGGGGAACAGATACGCAGTATTTT	CATNTGGGTDTQYF
.	TRBV27	TRBJ2-2	.	TGTGCCAGCAGTTTATCCGGCAGGGGCGGATGGACCGGGGAGCTGTTTTTT	CASSLSGRGGWTGELFF
.	TRBV6-6	TRBJ2-1	.	TGTGCCAGCAGTTACTCGAGGGTCTACAATGAGCAGTTCTTC	CASSYSRVYNEQFF
.	TRBV25-1	TRBJ2-2	TRBD1	TGTGCCAGCAGTGTCGGGACAGGGATGTTTTTT	CASSVGTGMFF
.	TRBV19	TRBJ1-5	.	TGTGCCAGTAGTATAGAACAGGGATGGCAGCCCCAGCATTTT	CASSIEQGWQPQHF
.	TRBV15	TRBJ1-4	.	TGTGCCACCAGCAGAGATGGGGGGGCCGTTAATGAAAAACTGTTTTTT	CATSRDGGAVNEKLFF
.	TRBV28	TRBJ1-2	.	TGTGCCAGCAGTCCCCCCCACACCCCTCATAATGGCTACACCTTC	CASSPPHTPHNGYTF
.	TRBV30	TRBJ1-6	.	TGTGCCTGGAGTGGCGACAGATCCAATTCACCCCTCCACTTT	CAWSGDRSNSPLHF
.	TRBV10-3	TRBJ2-7	TRBD1	TGTGCCATCAAACCTGGGACAGGGGGACCCTACGAGCAGTACTTC	CAIKPGTGGPYEQYF
.	TRBV18	TRBJ1-1	.	TGTGCCAGCTCACCACTCCTACAGGGTGGAAAGACTGAAGCTTTCTTT	CASSPLLQGGKTEAFF
.	TRBV28	TRBJ2-2	TRBD2	TGTGCGAGCCGGGGGACTAGCGGGGCGAACACCGGGGAGCTGTTTTTT	CASRGTSGANTGELFF
.	TRBV19	TRBJ1-2	.	TGTGCCAGTAGTATTCCCGGTACGGGTGGCTACACCTTC	CASSIPGTGGYTF